This T cell receptor beta chain was identified during a study of blood T cell repertoires in COVID-19. About the research overall: The study counted Cohort 3 donors as recovered given two negative PCRs, clearance, or symptom resolution.

Deletions cut 7 bases from V and 5 bases from J, with 11 bases between. Germline CDR1 reads SNHLY; CDR2 reads FYNNEI. The CDR3 length is 12 residues. Assay: immunoSEQ multiplex PCR; the TCRdb copy retains only in-frame clones and omits some. The sample shows roughly 340,000 clones, 80% to 90% of them seen only once. V is TRBV2 and J is TRBJ2-5; maybe TRBD2 (5 bases). The receptor was isolated from a man in his forties or fifties in a cohort exposed to, infected with or recovered from COVID-19 (not recorded which). The sample consisted of PBMCs or T cells enriched from blood (not recorded which). CDR3 sequence reads: CASMRDPETQYF. In DNA, the CDR3 is TGTGCCAGCATGAGGGATCCCGAGACCCAGTACTTC.